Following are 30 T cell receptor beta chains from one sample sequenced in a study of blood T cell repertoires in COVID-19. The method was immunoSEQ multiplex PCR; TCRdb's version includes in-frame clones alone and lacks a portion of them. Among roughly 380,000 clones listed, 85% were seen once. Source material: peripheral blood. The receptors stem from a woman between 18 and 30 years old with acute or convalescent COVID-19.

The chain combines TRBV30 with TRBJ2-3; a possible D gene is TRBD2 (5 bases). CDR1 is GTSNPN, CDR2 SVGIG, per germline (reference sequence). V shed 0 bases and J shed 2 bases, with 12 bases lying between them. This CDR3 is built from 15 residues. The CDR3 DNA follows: TGTGCCTGGAGTGTACTAGAAGGGCCCACAGATACGCAGTATTTT. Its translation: CAWSVLEGPTDTQYF.

The CDR3 reads CASRNKGGGYTF. CDR3 coding DNA: TGTGCCAGCAGAAATAAAGGGGGTGGCTACACCTTC. The V call is TRBV2, the J call TRBJ1-2; weak D call: TRBD1 (6 bases). The V end lost 6 bases, the J end lost 7 bases, and 12 bases lay between the germline ends. Germline V gene sequence: CDR1 SNHLY, CDR2 FYNNEI. The CDR3 spans 12 residues.

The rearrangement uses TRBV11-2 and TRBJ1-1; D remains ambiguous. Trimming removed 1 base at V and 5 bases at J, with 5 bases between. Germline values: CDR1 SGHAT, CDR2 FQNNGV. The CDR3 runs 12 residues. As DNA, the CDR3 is TGTGCCAGCAGCTTAGGGGCAACTGAAGCTTTCTTT. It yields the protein CASSLGATEAFF.

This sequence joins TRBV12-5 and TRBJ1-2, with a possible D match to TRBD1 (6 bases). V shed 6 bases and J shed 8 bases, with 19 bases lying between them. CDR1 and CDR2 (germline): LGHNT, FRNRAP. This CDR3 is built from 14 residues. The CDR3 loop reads CASGSEQGLGGYTF. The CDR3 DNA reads TGTGCTAGTGGAAGCGAACAGGGACTAGGAGGCTACACCTTC.

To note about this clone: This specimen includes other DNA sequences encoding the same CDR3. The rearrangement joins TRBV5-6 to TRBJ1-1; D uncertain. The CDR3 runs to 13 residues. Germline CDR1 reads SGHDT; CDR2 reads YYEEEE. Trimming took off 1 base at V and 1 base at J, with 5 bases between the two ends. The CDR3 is CASSLPGNTEAFF. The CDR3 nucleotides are TGTGCCAGCAGCTTGCCCGGGAACACTGAAGCTTTCTTT.

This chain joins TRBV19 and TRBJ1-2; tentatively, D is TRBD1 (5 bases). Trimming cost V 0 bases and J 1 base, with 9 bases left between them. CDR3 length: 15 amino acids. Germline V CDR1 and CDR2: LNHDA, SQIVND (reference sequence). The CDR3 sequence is CASSIDGGYNYGYTF. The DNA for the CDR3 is TGTGCCAGTAGTATAGACGGGGGGTATAACTATGGCTACACCTTC.

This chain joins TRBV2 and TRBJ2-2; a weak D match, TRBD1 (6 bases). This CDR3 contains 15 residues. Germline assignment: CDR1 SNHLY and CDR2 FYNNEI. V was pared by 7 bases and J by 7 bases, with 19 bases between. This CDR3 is CASILEQGVGGELFF. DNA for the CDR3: TGTGCCAGCATCCTGGAACAGGGTGTTGGCGGGGAGCTGTTTTTT.

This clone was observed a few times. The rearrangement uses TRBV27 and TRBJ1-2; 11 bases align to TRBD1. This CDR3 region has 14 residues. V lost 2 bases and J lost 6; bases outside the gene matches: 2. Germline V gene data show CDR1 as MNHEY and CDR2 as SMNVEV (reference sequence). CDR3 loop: CASSLMDRGHGYTF. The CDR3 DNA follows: TGTGCCAGCAGTTTAATGGACAGGGGGCATGGCTACACCTTC.

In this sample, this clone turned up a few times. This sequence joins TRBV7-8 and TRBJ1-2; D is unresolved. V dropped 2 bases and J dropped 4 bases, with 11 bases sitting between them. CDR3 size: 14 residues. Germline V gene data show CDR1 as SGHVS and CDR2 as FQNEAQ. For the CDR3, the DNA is TGTGCCAGCAGCTTAAGCCGGGATACCTATGGCTACACCTTC. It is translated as CASSLSRDTYGYTF. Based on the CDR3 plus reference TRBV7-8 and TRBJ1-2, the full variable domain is GAGVSQSPRYKVAKRGQDVALRCDPISGHVSLFWYQQALGQGPEFLTYFQNEAQLDKSGLPSDRFFAERPEGSVSTLKIQRTQQEDSAVYLCASSLSRDTYGYTFGSGTRLTVV.

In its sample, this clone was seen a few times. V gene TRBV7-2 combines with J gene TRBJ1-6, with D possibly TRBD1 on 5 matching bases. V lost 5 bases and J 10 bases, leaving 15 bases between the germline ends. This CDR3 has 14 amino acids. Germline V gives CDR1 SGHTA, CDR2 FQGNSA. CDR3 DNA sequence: TGTGCCAGCAGCCCCCCCAGGGAAAGGTCACCCCTCCACTTT. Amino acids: CASSPPRERSPLHF. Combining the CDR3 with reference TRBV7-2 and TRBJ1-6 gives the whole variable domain GAGVSQSPSNKVTEKGKDVELRCDPISGHTALYWYRQSLGQGLEFLIYFQGNSAPDKSGLPSDRFSAERTGGSVSTLTIQRTQQEDSAVYLCASSPPRERSPLHFGNGTRLTVT.

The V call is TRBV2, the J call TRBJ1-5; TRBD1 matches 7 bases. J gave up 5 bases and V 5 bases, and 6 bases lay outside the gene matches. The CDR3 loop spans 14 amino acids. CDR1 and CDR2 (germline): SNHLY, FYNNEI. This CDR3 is CASSLDREDQPQHF. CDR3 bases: TGTGCCAGCAGTCTCGACAGGGAGGATCAGCCCCAGCATTTT.

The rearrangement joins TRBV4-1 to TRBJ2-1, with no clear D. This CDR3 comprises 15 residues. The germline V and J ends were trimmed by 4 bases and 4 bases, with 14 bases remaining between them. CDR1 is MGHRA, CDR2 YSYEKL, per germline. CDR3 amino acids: CASSRLGSKYNEQFF. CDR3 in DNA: TGCGCCAGCAGCCGCCTGGGCAGCAAGTACAATGAGCAGTTCTTC.

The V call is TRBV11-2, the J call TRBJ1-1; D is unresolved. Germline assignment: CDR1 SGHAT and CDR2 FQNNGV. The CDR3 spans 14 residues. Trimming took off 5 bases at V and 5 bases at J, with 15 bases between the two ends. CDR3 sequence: CASSPGLPGTEAFF. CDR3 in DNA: TGTGCCAGCAGCCCAGGACTTCCGGGGACTGAAGCTTTCTTT.

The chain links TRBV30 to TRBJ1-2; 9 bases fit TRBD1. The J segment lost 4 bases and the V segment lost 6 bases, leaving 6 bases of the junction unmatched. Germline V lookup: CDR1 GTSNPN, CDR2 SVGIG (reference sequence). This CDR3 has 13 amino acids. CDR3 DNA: TGTGCCTGTTTGCCGGACAGGGGCTATGGCTACACCTTC. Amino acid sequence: CACLPDRGYGYTF.

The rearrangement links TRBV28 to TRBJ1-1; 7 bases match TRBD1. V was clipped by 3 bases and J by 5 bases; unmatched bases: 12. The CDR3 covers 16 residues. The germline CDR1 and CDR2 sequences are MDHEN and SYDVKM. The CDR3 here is CASSFGGGRRETEAFF. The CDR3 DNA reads TGTGCCAGCAGTTTTGGAGGGGGCAGGCGCGAAACTGAAGCTTTCTTT.

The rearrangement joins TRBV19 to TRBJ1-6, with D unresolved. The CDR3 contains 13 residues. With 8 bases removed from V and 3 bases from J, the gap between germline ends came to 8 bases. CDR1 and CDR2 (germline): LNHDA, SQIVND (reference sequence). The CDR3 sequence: CASHRDYNSPLHF. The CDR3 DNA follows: TGTGCCAGTCACCGGGACTATAATTCACCCCTCCACTTT. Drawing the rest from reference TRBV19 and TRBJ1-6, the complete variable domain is DGGITQSPKYLFRKEGQNVTLSCEQNLNHDAMYWYRQDPGQGLRLIYYSQIVNDFQKGDIAEGYSVSREKKESFPLTVTSAQKNPTAFYLCASHRDYNSPLHFGNGTRLTVT.

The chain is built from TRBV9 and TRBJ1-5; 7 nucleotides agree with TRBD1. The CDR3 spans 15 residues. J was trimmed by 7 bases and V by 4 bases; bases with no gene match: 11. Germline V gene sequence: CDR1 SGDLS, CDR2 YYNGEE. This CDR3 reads CASSPTGALKQPQHF. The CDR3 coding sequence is TGTGCCAGCAGCCCAACAGGGGCCCTGAAACAGCCCCAGCATTTT.

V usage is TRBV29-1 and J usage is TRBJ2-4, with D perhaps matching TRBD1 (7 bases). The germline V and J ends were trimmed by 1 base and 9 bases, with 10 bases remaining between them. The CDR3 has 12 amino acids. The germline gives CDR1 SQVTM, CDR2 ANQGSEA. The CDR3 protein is CSVEGQGGIQYF. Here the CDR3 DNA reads TGCAGCGTTGAAGGACAGGGAGGCATTCAGTACTTC.

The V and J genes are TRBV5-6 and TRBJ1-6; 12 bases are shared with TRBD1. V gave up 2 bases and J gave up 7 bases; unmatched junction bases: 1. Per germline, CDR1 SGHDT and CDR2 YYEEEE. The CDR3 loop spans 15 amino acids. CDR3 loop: CASSLGTGGNSPLHF. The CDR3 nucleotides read TGTGCCAGCAGCTTAGGGACAGGGGGCAATTCACCCCTCCACTTT.

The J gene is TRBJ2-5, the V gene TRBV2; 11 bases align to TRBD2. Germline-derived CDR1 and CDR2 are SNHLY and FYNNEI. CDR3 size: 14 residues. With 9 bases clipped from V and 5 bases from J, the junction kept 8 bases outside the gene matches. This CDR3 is CASIATSGKETQYF. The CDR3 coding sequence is TGTGCCAGTATAGCGACTAGCGGGAAGGAGACCCAGTACTTC.

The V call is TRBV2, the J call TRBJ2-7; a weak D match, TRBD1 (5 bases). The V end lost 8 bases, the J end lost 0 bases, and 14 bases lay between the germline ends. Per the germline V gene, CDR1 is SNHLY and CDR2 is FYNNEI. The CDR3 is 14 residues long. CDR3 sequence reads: CASLKTDGSYEQYF. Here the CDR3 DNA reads TGTGCCAGCCTCAAGACAGACGGCTCCTACGAGCAGTACTTC.

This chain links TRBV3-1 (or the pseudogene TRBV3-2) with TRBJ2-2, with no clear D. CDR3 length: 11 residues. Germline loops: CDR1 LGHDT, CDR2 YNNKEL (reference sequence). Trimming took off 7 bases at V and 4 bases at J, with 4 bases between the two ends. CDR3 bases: TGTGCCAGCACGAGCACCGGGGAGCTGTTTTTT. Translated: CASTSTGELFF.

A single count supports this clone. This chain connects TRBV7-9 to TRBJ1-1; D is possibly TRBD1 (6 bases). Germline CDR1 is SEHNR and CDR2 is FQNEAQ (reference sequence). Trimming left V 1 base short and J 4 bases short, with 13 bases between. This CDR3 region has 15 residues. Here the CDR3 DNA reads TGTGCCAGCAGCTTAGGCAGGGGAGTGAGCACTGAAGCTTTCTTT. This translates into CASSLGRGVSTEAFF. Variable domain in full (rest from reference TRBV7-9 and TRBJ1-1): DTGVSQNPRHKITKRGQNVTFRCDPISEHNRLYWYRQTLGQGPEFLTYFQNEAQLEKSRLLSDRFSAERPKGSFSTLEIQRTEQGDSAMYLCASSLGRGVSTEAFFGQGTRLTVV.

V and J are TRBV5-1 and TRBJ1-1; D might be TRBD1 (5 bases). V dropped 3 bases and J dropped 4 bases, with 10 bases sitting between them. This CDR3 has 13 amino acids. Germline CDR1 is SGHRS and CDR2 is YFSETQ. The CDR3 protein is CASSSNGGTEAFF. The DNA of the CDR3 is TGCGCCAGCAGCTCTAACGGGGGCACTGAAGCTTTCTTT.

This chain's CDR3 is CASSHRRNTEAFF. In DNA form, the CDR3 reads TGTGCCAGCAGTCACCGGAGGAACACTGAAGCTTTCTTT. The chain recombines TRBV6-9 with TRBJ1-1; D not certain. Trimming stripped 5 bases from V and 1 base from J, with 8 bases between. CDR3 length: 13 amino acids. The germline V gene has CDR1 MNHGY and CDR2 SVAAGI.

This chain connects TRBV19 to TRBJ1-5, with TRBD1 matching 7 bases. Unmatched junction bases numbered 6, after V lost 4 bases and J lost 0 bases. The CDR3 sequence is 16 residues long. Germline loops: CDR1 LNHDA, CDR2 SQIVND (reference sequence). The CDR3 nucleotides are TGTGCCAGTAGTAGACAGGGATCCTATAGCAATCAGCCCCAGCATTTT. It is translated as CASSRQGSYSNQPQHF.

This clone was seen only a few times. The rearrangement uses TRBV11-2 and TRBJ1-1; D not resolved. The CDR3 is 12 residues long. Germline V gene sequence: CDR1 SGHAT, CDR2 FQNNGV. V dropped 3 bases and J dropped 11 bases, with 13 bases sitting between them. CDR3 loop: CASSFIREVAFF. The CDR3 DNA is TGTGCCAGCAGCTTTATTAGGGAGGTGGCTTTCTTT.

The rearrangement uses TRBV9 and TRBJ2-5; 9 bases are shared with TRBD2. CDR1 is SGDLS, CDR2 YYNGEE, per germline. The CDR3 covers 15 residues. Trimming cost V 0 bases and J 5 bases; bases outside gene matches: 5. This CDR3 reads CASSVVGGGAETQYF. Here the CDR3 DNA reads TGTGCCAGCAGCGTAGTTGGCGGGGGGGCGGAGACCCAGTACTTC. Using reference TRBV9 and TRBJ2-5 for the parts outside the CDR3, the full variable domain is DSGVTQTPKHLITATGQRVTLRCSPRSGDLSVYWYQQSLDQGLQFLIQYYNGEERAKGNILERFSAQQFPDLHSELNLSSLELGDSALYFCASSVVGGGAETQYFGPGTRLLVL.

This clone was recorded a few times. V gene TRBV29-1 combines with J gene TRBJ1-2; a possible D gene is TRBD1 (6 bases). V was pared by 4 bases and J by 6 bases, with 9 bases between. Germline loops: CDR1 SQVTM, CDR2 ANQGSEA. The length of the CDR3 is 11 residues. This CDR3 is CSVARGDGYTF. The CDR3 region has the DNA TGCAGCGTTGCCAGGGGTGATGGCTACACCTTC. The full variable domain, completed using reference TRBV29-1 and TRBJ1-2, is SAVISQKPSRDICQRGTSLTIQCQVDSQVTMMFWYRQQPGQSLTLIATANQGSEATYESGFVIDKFPISRPNLTFSTLTVSNMSPEDSSIYLCSVARGDGYTFGSGTRLTVV.

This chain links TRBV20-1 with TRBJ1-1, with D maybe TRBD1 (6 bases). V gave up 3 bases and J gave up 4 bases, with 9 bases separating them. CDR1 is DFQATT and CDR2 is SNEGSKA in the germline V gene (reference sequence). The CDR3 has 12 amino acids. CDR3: CSASNRATEAFF. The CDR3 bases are TGCAGTGCTAGTAACAGGGCCACTGAAGCTTTCTTT.